This TCR beta chain was documented in a study of OX40 agonist ivuxolimab in advanced cancers. In the study overall: Of the participants, 40% had some prior anti-PD-1, anti-PD-L1 or anti-CTLA-4 therapy, which was allowed.

The CDR3 has 13 amino acids. Germline V lookup: CDR1 SGHAT, CDR2 FQDESV (reference sequence). The V end was cut by 2 bases, the J end by 3 bases, with 7 bases between. Sequencing used immunoSEQ multiplex PCR; TCRdb keeps in-frame clones, though not all of them. The sample consists of just under 100,000 clones, 94% of them appearing once. A remark on this clone: The antigen is not known.

Study outcomes and limitations: Which antigen the expanded peripheral T cells recognized is unknown.

The chain employs TRBV11-1 and TRBJ1-1; no firm D call. Sequenced here: CD4+ or CD8+ T cells sorted from blood, sampled in a trial of the OX40 agonist ivuxolimab. This clonotype originated in an adult with an advanced solid tumor such as melanoma, head and neck, liver or kidney cancer. The chain's CDR3 is CASSLSQYTEAFF. The DNA for the CDR3 is TGTGCCAGCAGCTTATCTCAGTACACTGAAGCTTTCTTT. The whole variable domain, filled in from reference TRBV11-1 and TRBJ1-1, reads EAEVAQSPRYKITEKSQAVAFWCDPISGHATLYWYRQILGQGPELLVQFQDESVVDDSQLPKDRFSAERLKGVDSTLKIQPAELGDSAMYLCASSLSQYTEAFFGQGTRLTVV.